This passage covers 25 T cell receptor beta chains from one sample sequenced in a study of cytomegalovirus exposure and HLA in healthy donors. PCR amplification relied on 60 Vbeta primers (plus 13 Jbeta primers). Libraries were prepared by immunoSEQ multiplex PCR; TCRdb keeps only in-frame clonotypes and omits some of them. This table holds under 70,000 clones, 77% found once. Source material: PBMCs. These TCRs come from a female donor in good health and CMV-seronegative.

This clone was recorded once. This chain joins TRBV2 and TRBJ1-1; D gene unclear. The CDR3 has 14 residues. The V end was cut by 5 bases, the J end by 0 bases, with 10 bases between. Per germline, CDR1 SNHLY and CDR2 FYNNEI. DNA for the CDR3: TGTGCCAGCAGTCCGAGGGTCTTGAACACTGAAGCTTTCTTT. It encodes CASSPRVLNTEAFF.

This chain links TRBV7-2 with TRBJ2-7; 12 bases match TRBD1. This CDR3 region has 15 residues. Trimming cost V 5 bases and J 4 bases; bases outside gene matches: 6. CDR1 and CDR2 (germline): SGHTA, FQGNSA. CDR3 nucleotide sequence: TGTGCCAGCAGCGGAGGGACAGGGGGCTCATACGAGCAGTACTTC. It translates to CASSGGTGGSYEQYF.

About this clone itself: One junction end disagrees with the germline gene, perhaps due to a read error. The gene calls are TRBV28 and TRBJ2-1; a weak D match, TRBD2 (6 bases). The CDR3 consists of 18 residues. Germline V gene data show CDR1 as MDHEN and CDR2 as SYDVKM. The CDR3 region has the DNA TGTGCCAGCAGTTTATCGGGGTCAGGGAGGAGCTCCTACGATGAGCAGTTCTTC. This sequence encodes CASSLSGSGRSSYDEQFF.

The V and J genes are TRBV30 and TRBJ1-3, with D possibly being TRBD1 (5 bases). Per germline, CDR1 GTSNPN and CDR2 SVGIG (reference sequence). V dropped 2 bases and J dropped 0 bases, with 17 bases sitting between them. The CDR3 contains 17 residues. The CDR3 loop reads CAWSPPEGLYSGNTIYF. CDR3 bases: TGTGCCTGGAGTCCTCCCGAGGGACTTTACTCTGGAAACACCATATATTTT.

The rearrangement joins TRBV6-5 to TRBJ1-4, with 7 bases fitting TRBD1. J gave up 7 bases and V 5 bases, and 10 bases lay outside the gene matches. The CDR3 length is 15 residues. CDR1 is MNHEY, CDR2 SVGAGI, per germline. The CDR3 DNA reads TGTGCCAGCAGTAGATCCGACAGGGACCTTGAAAAACTGTTTTTT. This encodes CASSRSDRDLEKLFF.

The V and J genes are TRBV5-4 and TRBJ2-2; 7 bases are shared with TRBD1. V was pared by 4 bases and J by 8 bases, with 11 bases of the junction left unmatched. CDR1 and CDR2 (germline): SGHNT, YYREEE (reference sequence). The CDR3 length is 15 residues. The CDR3 reads CASSQSDREKGELFF. The CDR3 bases are TGTGCCAGCAGCCAATCCGACAGGGAAAAGGGGGAGCTGTTTTTT.

The chain employs TRBV4-1 and TRBJ2-7; 7 nucleotides agree with TRBD2. Germline V CDR1 and CDR2: MGHRA, YSYEKL. The CDR3 consists of 15 residues. V trimming: 1 base; J trimming: 7 bases; junction bases outside the gene matches: 10. CDR3 protein: CASSQGGRDYQEQYF. The CDR3 bases are TGCGCCAGCAGCCAAGGGGGGAGGGATTACCAGGAGCAGTACTTC.

This clone appeared a few times. The chain employs TRBV2 and TRBJ2-2; D is possibly TRBD2 (5 bases). Trimming stripped 3 bases from V and 6 bases from J, with 11 bases between. Germline lookup yields CDR1 SNHLY and CDR2 FYNNEI. The CDR3 spans 14 residues. CDR3 amino acids: CASSERVASGELFF. Written as DNA, the CDR3 is TGTGCCAGCAGTGAGAGGGTTGCGTCCGGGGAGCTGTTTTTT.

CDR3 coding DNA: TGTGCCAGCAGGGCTAGCGGGTCGTACGAGCAGTACTTC. Amino acid sequence: CASRASGSYEQYF. This rearrangement joins TRBV27 to TRBJ2-5; 8 bases fit TRBD2. The DNA end lines up better with TRBJ2-7; the J call may be wrong. The CDR3 is 13 amino acids. CDR1 is MNHEY and CDR2 is SMNVEV in the germline V gene (reference sequence).

J is TRBJ1-5 and V is TRBV18; 10 bases are shared with TRBD1. Per the germline V gene, CDR1 is KGHSH and CDR2 is LQKENI. This CDR3 contains 14 residues. The junction had 2 bases not matched to a gene; V was cut back by 6 bases and J by 3 bases. The CDR3, as DNA: TGTGCCAGCTCGGACAGGGGGGACAATCAGCCCCAGCATTTT. Encoded protein: CASSDRGDNQPQHF.

This chain links TRBV19 with TRBJ2-1, with TRBD1 as a possible D gene (7 bases). The CDR3 extends over 16 amino acids. Germline assignment: CDR1 LNHDA and CDR2 SQIVND (reference sequence). V lost 1 base and J 7 bases, leaving 17 bases between the germline ends. This CDR3 is CASSIVGGGPGNEQFF. The CDR3 region has the DNA TGTGCCAGTAGTATAGTTGGAGGGGGCCCAGGGAATGAGCAGTTCTTC.

Written as DNA, the CDR3 is TGTGCTAGTGACATCAACAATCAGCCCCAGCATTTT. This gives the protein CASDINNQPQHF. This sequence joins TRBV12-5 and TRBJ1-5; D gene uncertain. The germline V gene has CDR1 LGHNT and CDR2 FRNRAP. V lost 7 bases and J lost 3, with 7 bases in between. This CDR3 contains 12 residues.

The chain combines TRBV6-5 with TRBJ2-3, with 7 nucleotides matching TRBD2. Germline V gene sequence: CDR1 MNHEY, CDR2 SVGAGI. The CDR3 totals 15 residues. The ends lost 5 bases at V and 1 base at J; junction bases unmatched: 6. The CDR3 DNA reads TGTGCCAGCAGTAACCCGGCGGGGGGCACAGATACGCAGTATTTT. It specifies CASSNPAGGTDTQYF.

The gene calls are TRBV30 and TRBJ2-3, with D tentatively TRBD2 (6 bases). CDR1 and CDR2 (germline): GTSNPN, SVGIG (reference sequence). The CDR3 spans 14 residues. The V and J ends lost 7 bases and 2 bases respectively, with 16 bases between them. CDR3 nucleotide sequence: TGTGCCTCCCTCGGGACTCTTCACACAGATACGCAGTATTTT. Its translation is CASLGTLHTDTQYF.

The chain employs TRBV19 and TRBJ2-3, with TRBD2 as a possible D gene (6 bases). V was clipped by 10 bases and J by 3 bases, with 14 bases between them. The CDR3 is 13 residues long. The germline CDR1 and CDR2 sequences are LNHDA and SQIVND (reference sequence). Here the CDR3 DNA reads TGTGCCACCGGGGGAGGCATGACAGATACGCAGTATTTT. Residues: CATGGGMTDTQYF.

J is TRBJ2-3 and V is TRBV5-1, with D possibly being TRBD1 (6 bases). V was clipped by 6 bases and J by 2 bases, with 13 bases between them. The CDR3 runs to 14 residues. Germline CDR1 reads SGHRS; CDR2 reads YFSETQ. The CDR3 DNA reads TGCGCCAGCACCAGGGACACAAACACAGATACGCAGTATTTT. Its translation: CASTRDTNTDTQYF.

This chain connects TRBV27 to TRBJ2-1; TRBD2 matches 10 bases. The length of the CDR3 is 14 residues. Per the germline V gene, CDR1 is MNHEY and CDR2 is SMNVEV (reference sequence). V lost 6 bases, J lost 6 bases, and 5 bases stayed unmatched. For the CDR3, the DNA is TGTGCCAGCAGAAGCGGGGGGGCCGTCAATGAGCAGTTCTTC. The encoded protein is CASRSGGAVNEQFF.

The CDR3 coding sequence is TGTGCCAGCAGCGTAGGTGGGACTAGCGGATACGAGCAGTACTTC. Protein: CASSVGGTSGYEQYF. The genes are TRBV9 and TRBJ2-7, with 11 bases identical to TRBD2. CDR1 and CDR2 (germline): SGDLS, YYNGEE. This CDR3 region has 15 residues. The V segment lost 0 bases and the J segment 4 bases; nucleotides outside the gene matches: 3.

The CDR3 DNA reads TGTGCCAGCAGCTTATCCTCTGCGGGGGCTCAAGAGACCCAGTACTTC. This gives the protein CASSLSSAGAQETQYF. This sequence joins TRBV7-2 and TRBJ2-5; D may be TRBD2 (7 bases). CDR1 is SGHTA and CDR2 is FQGNSA in the germline V gene. Trimming removed 2 bases at V and 2 bases at J, with 15 bases between. The CDR3 loop spans 16 amino acids.

The chain recombines TRBV9 with TRBJ2-5; D uncertain. This CDR3 spans 14 amino acids. Germline V gives CDR1 SGDLS, CDR2 YYNGEE. Trimming pared 0 bases from V and 0 bases from J, leaving 6 bases between. The CDR3 spells CASSVAPHQETQYF. In nucleotides, the CDR3 is TGTGCCAGCAGCGTAGCTCCCCACCAAGAGACCCAGTACTTC. Full variable domain (remainder filled in from reference TRBV9 and TRBJ2-5): DSGVTQTPKHLITATGQRVTLRCSPRSGDLSVYWYQQSLDQGLQFLIQYYNGEERAKGNILERFSAQQFPDLHSELNLSSLELGDSALYFCASSVAPHQETQYFGPGTRLLVL.

The CDR3 coding sequence is TGTGCCAGCAGCTTAGGACCATCCCCTAGGAATGAGCAGTTCTTC. It is translated as CASSLGPSPRNEQFF. The chain carries TRBV7-2 and TRBJ2-1; D unresolved. V gave up 1 base and J gave up 7 bases, with 14 bases separating them. Germline CDR1 reads SGHTA; CDR2 reads FQGNSA. This CDR3 is built from 15 residues.

The V call is TRBV4-2, the J call TRBJ1-5; 7 bases map to TRBD1. Germline assignment: CDR1 LGHNA and CDR2 YNFKEQ. The CDR3 extends over 18 amino acids. Germline trimming cut 1 base from V and 3 bases from J; bases unmatched to any gene: 12. The DNA of the CDR3 is TGTGCCAGCAGCCAAGCCCCCGCGACAGGGTGGGTCAATCAGCCCCAGCATTTT. It yields the protein CASSQAPATGWVNQPQHF.

The chain carries TRBV4-2 and TRBJ2-7, with 15 bases fitting TRBD2. Trimming took 4 bases from V and 7 from J; bases not matched to a gene: 11. From germline, CDR1 is LGHNA and CDR2 YNFKEQ. The CDR3 loop spans 17 amino acids. This chain's CDR3 is CASSPRTSGRAGGEQYF. The CDR3 DNA reads TGTGCCAGCAGCCCCCGGACTAGCGGGAGGGCCGGGGGGGAGCAGTACTTC.

The chain has TRBV28 and TRBJ2-5; TRBD1 aligns across 8 bases. The CDR3 loop spans 14 amino acids. V lost 6 bases, J lost 4 bases, and 7 bases stayed unmatched. CDR1 and CDR2 (germline): MDHEN, SYDVKM. CDR3 region: CASSIRGRGETQYF. The CDR3, as DNA: TGTGCCAGCAGCATCAGGGGGCGAGGAGAGACCCAGTACTTC.

The rearrangement uses TRBV6-1 and TRBJ2-1, with a weak D call TRBD2 (5 bases). CDR1 is MNHNS and CDR2 is SASEGT in the germline V gene. The CDR3 has 12 amino acids. V lost 6 bases and J lost 4, with 7 bases in between. The CDR3 region is CASSSGYNEQFF. The CDR3 nucleotides read TGTGCCAGCAGCAGCGGTTACAATGAGCAGTTCTTC.